Following are 15 T cell receptor beta chains from one sample sequenced in a study of T cell responses to AZD1222 COVID-19 vaccine. This table comes from immunoSEQ multiplex PCR, and its TCRdb copy is limited to in-frame clones, with some not included. The profile shows approximately 50,000 clones, approximately 80% of them singletons. Sequences were derived from peripheral blood, sampled 28 days after the second AZD1222 dose. The receptors derive from an adult who received the AZD1222 COVID-19 vaccine.

The chain couples TRBV25-1 to TRBJ2-7; possible D gene TRBD2, 7 bases. This CDR3 region has 13 residues. The V gene's germline CDR1 is MGHDK and CDR2 SYGVNS. CDR3 protein: CTWGGPSSDEQYV. The CDR3 region has the DNA TGTACCTGGGGGGGGCCTTCTTCGGACGAGCAGTACGTC.

V and J are TRBV5-1 and TRBJ2-6, with 11 bases lining up with TRBD2. J gave up 0 bases and V 4 bases, and 12 bases lay outside the gene matches. The CDR3 loop spans 20 amino acids. In germline, CDR1 is SGHRS, CDR2 YFSETQ. CDR3 DNA: TGCGCCAGCAGCCCATTTCCCGGACTAGCGGGTGTCTCTGGGGCCAACGTCCTGACTTTC. Amino acid sequence: CASSPFPGLAGVSGANVLTF.

The chain has TRBV11-2 and TRBJ2-1; D remains unclear. V was shortened by 7 bases and J by 6 bases, with 10 bases between the two germline ends. CDR1 is SGHAT and CDR2 is FQNNGV in the germline V gene. CDR3 length: 12 amino acids. This chain's CDR3 is CASTPPGNEQFF. The CDR3 DNA follows: TGTGCCAGCACCCCTCCAGGCAATGAGCAGTTCTTC.

Concerning this clone itself: One junction end does not reproduce the germline sequence, and a read error may be involved. V and J are TRBV7-2 and TRBJ1-2; unclear D gene. The CDR3 sequence is 14 residues long. CDR1 is SGHTA and CDR2 is FQGNSA in the germline V gene. CDR3 bases: TGTGCCAGCAGCTCGCAGGACGGGAACTATGGCCACACCTTC. It is translated as CASSSQDGNYGHTF.

This rearrangement joins TRBV5-4 to TRBJ1-5; D unclear. Germline V gene sequence: CDR1 SGHNT, CDR2 YYREEE (reference sequence). The CDR3 is made up of 15 amino acids. V dropped 4 bases and J dropped 0 bases, with 11 bases sitting between them. As DNA, the CDR3 is TGTGCCAGCAGCCCGGCCCCCAATAGCAATCAGCCCCAGCATTTT. The encoded protein is CASSPAPNSNQPQHF.

The chain employs TRBV6-5 and TRBJ1-1; D call uncertain. Trimming shortened V by 4 bases and J by 11 bases, and 14 bases separated the two germline ends. CDR3 length: 12 residues. The V gene's germline CDR1 is MNHEY and CDR2 SVGAGI. The CDR3 region has the DNA TGTGCCAGCAGTTCCCCCGCGGGGAGCGCTTTCTTT. Translating it yields CASSSPAGSAFF.

There are a few counts of this clone. The chain carries TRBV3-1 (or the pseudogene TRBV3-2) and TRBJ1-2, with 7 bases lining up with TRBD1. Germline V CDR1 and CDR2: LGHDT, YNNKEL (reference sequence). The CDR3 is made up of 15 amino acids. V gave up 2 bases and J gave up 4 bases; unmatched junction bases: 7. The CDR3 reads CASSQLQTGIYGYTF. DNA for the CDR3: TGTGCCAGCAGCCAACTACAGACAGGGATCTATGGCTACACCTTC.

The chain combines TRBV2 with TRBJ1-2; D perhaps matches TRBD1 (6 bases). The V end lost 7 bases, the J end lost 8 bases, and 23 bases lay between the germline ends. This CDR3 has 15 amino acids. The germline gives CDR1 SNHLY, CDR2 FYNNEI. The CDR3 bases are TGTGCCAGCAACCCGGTGGACAGAGTTACTGAAGGCTACACCTTC. Translating gives CASNPVDRVTEGYTF.

This clone is a singleton in its sample. This sequence joins TRBV27 and TRBJ2-4, with 9 bases aligning to TRBD1. Germline CDR1 and CDR2: MNHEY and SMNVEV (reference sequence). V lost 5 bases and J lost 0; bases outside the gene matches: 11. The CDR3 runs 18 residues. The CDR3 spells CASSPWFRDRVAKNIQYF. CDR3 bases: TGTGCCAGCAGTCCATGGTTCCGGGACAGGGTAGCCAAAAACATTCAGTACTTC.

This clone has only one observation. This chain uses TRBV3-1 (or the pseudogene TRBV3-2) with TRBJ2-7, with TRBD1 matching 8 bases. This CDR3 contains 14 residues. Germline lookup yields CDR1 LGHDT and CDR2 YNNKEL (reference sequence). The trim removed 4 bases at V and 4 bases at J, leaving 6 bases unmatched. CDR3 loop: CASSPRTGRYEQYF. In nucleotides, the CDR3 is TGTGCCAGCAGCCCGAGGACAGGGAGATACGAGCAGTACTTC.

J is TRBJ1-1 and V is TRBV19; TRBD1 matches at 11 bases. The germline gives CDR1 LNHDA, CDR2 SQIVND (reference sequence). The CDR3 length is 15 residues. The V gene end was trimmed by 5 bases and the J gene end by 5 bases; junction bases not matched to a gene: 7. The CDR3 region has the DNA TGTGCCAGTAGTCCAAGGACAGGGGGCAGGACTGAAGCTTTCTTT. The encoded protein is CASSPRTGGRTEAFF.

The V call is TRBV10-2, the J call TRBJ1-6; D not resolved. Germline CDR1 WSHSY, CDR2 SAAADI. The CDR3 spans 15 residues. V lost 6 bases to trimming and J lost 2 bases, with 11 bases between them. The CDR3 reads CASRKDGTYNSPLHF. The DNA of the CDR3 is TGCGCCAGCAGAAAGGACGGAACCTATAATTCACCCCTCCACTTT.

The V call is TRBV4-2, the J call TRBJ2-1, with 7 nucleotides matching TRBD1. The V gene's germline CDR1 is LGHNA and CDR2 YNFKEQ. CDR3 length: 16 amino acids. The junction had 6 bases not matched to a gene; V was cut back by 0 bases and J by 4 bases. Written as DNA, the CDR3 is TGTGCCAGCAGCCAAGACCTCCCGACAGGGTACAATGAGCAGTTCTTC. It yields the protein CASSQDLPTGYNEQFF.

The V call is TRBV5-1, the J call TRBJ1-4, with D hard to call. From germline, CDR1 is SGHRS and CDR2 YFSETQ. The V end was cut by 0 bases, the J end by 3 bases, with 9 bases between. The CDR3 has 15 amino acids. For the CDR3, the DNA is TGCGCCAGCAGCTTGGGACCCTCGGCTAATGAAAAACTGTTTTTT. As protein: CASSLGPSANEKLFF.

The rearrangement uses TRBV6-5 and TRBJ1-1, with D uncertain. The CDR3 runs 14 residues. The germline gives CDR1 MNHEY, CDR2 SVGAGI. V lost 0 bases to trimming and J lost 4 bases, with 9 bases between them. The CDR3 sequence is CASSYSPGRTEAFF. The CDR3 coding sequence is TGTGCCAGCAGTTACTCGCCGGGCCGCACTGAAGCTTTCTTT.